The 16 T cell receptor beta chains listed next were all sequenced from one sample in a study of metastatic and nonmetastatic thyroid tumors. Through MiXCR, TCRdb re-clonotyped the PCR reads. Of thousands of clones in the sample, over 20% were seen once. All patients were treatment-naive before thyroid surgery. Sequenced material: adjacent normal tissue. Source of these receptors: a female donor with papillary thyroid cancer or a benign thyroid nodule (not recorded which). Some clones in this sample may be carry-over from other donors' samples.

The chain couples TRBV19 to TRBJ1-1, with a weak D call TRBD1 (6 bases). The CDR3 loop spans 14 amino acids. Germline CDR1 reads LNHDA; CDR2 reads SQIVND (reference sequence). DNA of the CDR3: TGTCCCATTAATCTGCAGGGGACGAACACTGAAGCTTTCTTT. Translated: CPINLQGTNTEAFF.

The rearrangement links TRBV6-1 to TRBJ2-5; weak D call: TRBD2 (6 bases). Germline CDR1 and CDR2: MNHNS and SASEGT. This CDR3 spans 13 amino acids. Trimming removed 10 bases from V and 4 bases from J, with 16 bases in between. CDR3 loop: CAIRLGGGETQYF. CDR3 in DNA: TGTGCCATCAGGCTGGGGGGAGGAGAGACCCAGTACTTC.

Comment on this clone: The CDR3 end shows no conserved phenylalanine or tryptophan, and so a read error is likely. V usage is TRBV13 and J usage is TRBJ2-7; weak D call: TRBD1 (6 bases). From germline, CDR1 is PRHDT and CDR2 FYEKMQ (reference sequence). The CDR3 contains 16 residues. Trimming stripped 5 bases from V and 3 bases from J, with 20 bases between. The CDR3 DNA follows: TGTGCCAGCAGCGAACGTGGACAGTCAAGATACTACGAGCAGTACTAC. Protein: CASSERGQSRYYEQYY.

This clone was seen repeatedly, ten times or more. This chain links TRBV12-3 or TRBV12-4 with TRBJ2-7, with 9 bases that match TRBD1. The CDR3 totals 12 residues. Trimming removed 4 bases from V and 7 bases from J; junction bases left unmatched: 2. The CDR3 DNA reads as TGTGCCAGCAGTTACAGGGGGCTTGAGCAGTACTTC. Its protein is CASSYRGLEQYF.

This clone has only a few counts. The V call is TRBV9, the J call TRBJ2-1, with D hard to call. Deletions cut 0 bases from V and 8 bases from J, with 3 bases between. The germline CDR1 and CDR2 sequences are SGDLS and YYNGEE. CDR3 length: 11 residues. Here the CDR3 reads CASSVEDEQFF. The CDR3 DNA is TGTGCCAGCAGCGTAGAAGATGAGCAGTTCTTC.

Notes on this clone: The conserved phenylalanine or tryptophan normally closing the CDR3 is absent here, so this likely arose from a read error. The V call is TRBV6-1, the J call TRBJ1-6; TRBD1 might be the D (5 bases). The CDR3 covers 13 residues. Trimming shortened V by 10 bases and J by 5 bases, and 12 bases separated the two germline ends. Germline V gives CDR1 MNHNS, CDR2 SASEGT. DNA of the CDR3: TGTGCCACCCTACGGGGGAATAATTCACCCCTCCACGTT. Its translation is CATLRGNNSPLHV.

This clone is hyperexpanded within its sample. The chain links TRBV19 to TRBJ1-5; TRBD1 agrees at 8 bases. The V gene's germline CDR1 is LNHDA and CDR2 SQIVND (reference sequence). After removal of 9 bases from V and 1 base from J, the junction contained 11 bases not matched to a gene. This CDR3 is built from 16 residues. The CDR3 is CASSTGGYTSNQPQHF. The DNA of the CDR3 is TGTGCCAGCTCCACAGGGGGGTATACGAGCAATCAGCCCCAGCATTTT.

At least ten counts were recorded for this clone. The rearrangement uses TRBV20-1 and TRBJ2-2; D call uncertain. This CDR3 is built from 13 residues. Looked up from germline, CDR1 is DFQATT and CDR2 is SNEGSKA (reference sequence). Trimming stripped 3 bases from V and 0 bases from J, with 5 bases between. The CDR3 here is CSARPSNTGELFF. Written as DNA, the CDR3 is TGCAGTGCTAGGCCCTCGAACACCGGGGAGCTGTTTTTT.

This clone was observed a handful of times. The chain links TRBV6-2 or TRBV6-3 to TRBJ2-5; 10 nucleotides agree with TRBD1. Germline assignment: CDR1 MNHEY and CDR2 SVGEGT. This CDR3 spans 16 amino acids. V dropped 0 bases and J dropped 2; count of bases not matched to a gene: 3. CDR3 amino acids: CASSYSGTGAQETQYF. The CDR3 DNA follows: TGTGCCAGCAGTTACTCCGGGACAGGGGCACAAGAGACCCAGTACTTC.

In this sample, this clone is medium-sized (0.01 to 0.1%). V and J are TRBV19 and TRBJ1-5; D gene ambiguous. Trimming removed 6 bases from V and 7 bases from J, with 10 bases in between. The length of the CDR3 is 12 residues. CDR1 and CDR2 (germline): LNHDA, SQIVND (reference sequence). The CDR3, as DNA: TGTGCCAGTAGCCGCATCGAGCAGCCCCAGCATTTT. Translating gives CASSRIEQPQHF.

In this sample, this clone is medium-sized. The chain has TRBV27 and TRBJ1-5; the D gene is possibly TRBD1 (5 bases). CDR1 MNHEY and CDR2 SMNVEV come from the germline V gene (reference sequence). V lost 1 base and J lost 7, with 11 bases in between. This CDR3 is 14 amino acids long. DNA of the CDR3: TGTGCCAGCAGTTTATATAGAGGGGACCAGCCCCAGCATTTT. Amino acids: CASSLYRGDQPQHF.

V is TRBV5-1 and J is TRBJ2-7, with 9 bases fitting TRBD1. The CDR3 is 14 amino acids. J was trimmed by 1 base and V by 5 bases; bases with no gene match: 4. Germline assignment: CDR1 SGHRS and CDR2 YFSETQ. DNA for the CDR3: TGCGCCAGCAGGAGACAGGGGGGTTCCTACGAGCAGTACTTC. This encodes CASRRQGGSYEQYF.

CDR3: CASSYSRGSSSNSPLHF. The DNA for the CDR3 is TGTGCCAGCAGTTACTCGAGGGGGTCATCTTCTAATTCACCCCTCCACTTT. The V and J genes are TRBV6-5 and TRBJ1-6; D may be TRBD1 (6 bases). V lost 0 bases, J lost 6 bases, and 15 bases lay in between. This CDR3 spans 17 amino acids. The germline gives CDR1 MNHEY, CDR2 SVGAGI.

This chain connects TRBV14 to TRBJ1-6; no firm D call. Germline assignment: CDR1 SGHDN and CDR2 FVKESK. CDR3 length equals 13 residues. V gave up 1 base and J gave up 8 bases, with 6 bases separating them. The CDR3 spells CASSQVRDSPLHF. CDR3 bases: TGTGCCAGCAGCCAAGTGCGCGATTCACCCCTCCACTTT.

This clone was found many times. The chain's CDR3 is CASSISPPGAFYNEQFF. As DNA, the CDR3 is TGTGCCAGTAGTATCAGCCCCCCGGGAGCGTTCTACAATGAGCAGTTCTTC. The chain carries TRBV19 and TRBJ2-1, with D perhaps TRBD2 (6 bases). CDR1 and CDR2 from the germline V gene are LNHDA and SQIVND (reference sequence). CDR3 size: 17 residues. V was shortened by 3 bases and J by 3 bases, with 18 bases between the two germline ends. Together with reference TRBV19 and TRBJ2-1, the CDR3 gives the full variable domain: DGGITQSPKYLFRKEGQNVTLSCEQNLNHDAMYWYRQDPGQGLRLIYYSQIVNDFQKGDIAEGYSVSREKKESFPLTVTSAQKNPTAFYLCASSISPPGAFYNEQFFGPGTRLTVL.

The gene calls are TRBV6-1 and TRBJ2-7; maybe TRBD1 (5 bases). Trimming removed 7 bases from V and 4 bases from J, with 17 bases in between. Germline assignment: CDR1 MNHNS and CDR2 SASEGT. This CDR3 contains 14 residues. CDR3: CASTRTSTPYEQYF. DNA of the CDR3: TGTGCCAGCACCCGGACATCGACCCCTTACGAGCAGTACTTC.